At least ten counts were recorded for the clone carrying this TCR beta chain. Antigen unknown. Axillary draining lymph nodes of breast cancer patients supplied the node samples. These data originate in a study of breast tumors, draining lymph nodes, adjacent tissues. Whole-study findings and limits: Luminal-like breast cancer showed significantly higher tumor–nontumor repertoire similarity than basal-like. Compared with lymph nodes, tumors were less diverse; compared with nontumor tissue, more. The data were judged consistent with most tumor T cells coming from lymph node and expanding in tumor. That most tumor T cells come from lymph nodes remained unproven.

TCRdb reprocessed the multiplex PCR reads with MiXCR, giving one entry per CDR3 protein. The sample shows 290,000 or so distinct CDR3 sequences, 30% to 35% of them seen only once. Trimming took 7 bases from V and 0 from J, leaving 10 bases between them. There are 12 residues in the CDR3. CDR1 is SQVTM, CDR2 ANQGSEA, per germline. The chain has TRBV29-1 and TRBJ2-7, with D tentatively TRBD1 or TRBD2 (6 bases each). The sequence derives from a female donor with breast cancer. Some clones in this sample may be carry-over from other donors' samples. Sequencing was performed on axillary lymph node tissue. The DNA of the CDR3 is TGCAGCGCGGGGGACAACTCCTACGAGCAGTACTTC. Encoded protein: CSAGDNSYEQYF.